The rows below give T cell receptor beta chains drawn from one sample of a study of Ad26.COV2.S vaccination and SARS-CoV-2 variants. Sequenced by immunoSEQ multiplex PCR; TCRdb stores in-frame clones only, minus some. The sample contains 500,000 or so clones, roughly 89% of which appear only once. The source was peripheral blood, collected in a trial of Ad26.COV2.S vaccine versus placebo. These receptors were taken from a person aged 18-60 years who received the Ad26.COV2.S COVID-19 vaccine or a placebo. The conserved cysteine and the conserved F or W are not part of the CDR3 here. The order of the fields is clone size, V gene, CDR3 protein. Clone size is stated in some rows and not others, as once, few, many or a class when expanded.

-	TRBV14	ASSLIKGDGGNTIY
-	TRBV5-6	ASRRDRGAAIYGYT
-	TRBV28	ASNQGRGRDYGYT
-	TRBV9	ASSVAGRDDNEQF
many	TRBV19	ASKREGWERNQPQH
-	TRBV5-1	ASSEGSGTNEKLF
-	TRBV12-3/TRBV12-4	ASSFPSGVVLT
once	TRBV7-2	ASSLDGSRSYEQY
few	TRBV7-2	ASSFRQGAYEQY
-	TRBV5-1	ASSFQDPNYGYT
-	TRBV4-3	ASSSMPGNTIY
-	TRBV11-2	ASSSNNQPQH
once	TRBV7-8	ASSRILGGAEQPQH
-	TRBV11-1	ASSAAVTDTQY
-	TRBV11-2	ASSPDRVLHEQY
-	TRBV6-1	ASSETTGGLYGYT
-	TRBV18	ASSSPPPNYGYT
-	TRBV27	ASSWGRLETQY
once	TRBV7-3	ASSLKRKDRATYEQY
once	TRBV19	ASSIRIERVETEAF
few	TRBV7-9	ASSSGTGGWTEAF
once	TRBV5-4	ASSLGQFLPDTQY
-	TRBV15	ATSRAGQFNEQF
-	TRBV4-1	ASSQGVGGRYNEQF
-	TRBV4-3	ASSQELGGGAFPETQY
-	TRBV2	ASSVVPVSSGANVLT
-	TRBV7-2	ASTPYGGESPLH
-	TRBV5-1	ASNLGRDGKTTNEKLF
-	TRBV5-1	ASSLETSGNTIY
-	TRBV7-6	ASSFGGPYSGNTIY
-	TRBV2	ASSGNRGLNEQY
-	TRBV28	ASTAGGSNTEAF
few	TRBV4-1	ASSQGIYGYNNQPQH
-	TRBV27	ASSFRPGNTGELF
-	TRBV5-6	ASSFAATDTQY
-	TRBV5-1	ASSLGAAPEETQY
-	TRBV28	ASSSPQTQY
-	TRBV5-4	ASSLVRGGRNEQF
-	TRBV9	ASSVRPSTDTQY
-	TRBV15	ATSRPDRYGYT